This TCR beta chain is from a study of blood T cell repertoires in COVID-19. Study as a whole: The cDNA or gDNA used as material had been derived from T cells, B-cell-depleted T cells, or PBMCs.

The ends were cut back, 5 bases at V and 1 base at J, with 14 bases in the middle. The germline V gene has CDR1 MNHEY and CDR2 SVGEGT. The CDR3 totals 16 residues. In the study's own analysis: Researchers report that nucleated cell counts were estimated from reference gene primer amplification. The repertoire was sequenced with immunoSEQ multiplex PCR; TCRdb's copy has only in-frame clones and lacks some. Clone size and the V and J calls come from that table; the DNA yielded D and trimming. This sample has approximately 170,000 clones, with 80% to 90% found just once. Those enrolled, adults aged about 18 to 89 years, came from about 24 US areas. Donors were grouped by their self-reported clinical history.

The receptor was isolated from a young woman who had recovered from COVID-19. Specimen: PBMCs or T cells enriched from blood (not recorded which). This chain uses TRBV6-2 or TRBV6-3 with TRBJ2-2; D is unresolved. This CDR3 is CASSQEPPMNTGELFF. The CDR3 DNA reads as TGTGCCAGCAGTCAAGAGCCACCAATGAACACCGGGGAGCTGTTTTTT.